This T cell receptor (beta chain) was observed in a study of T-cell memory formation after mild COVID-19. Study-wide points: Pre-infection memory contained some responding clones, which suggested that cross-reactive memory had joined.

CDR1 SGHVS and CDR2 FNYEAQ come from the germline V gene. Trimming pared 5 bases from V and 0 bases from J, leaving 13 bases between. This CDR3 is 16 amino acids long. It was 5'RACE with constant-segment primers that produced the TCR alpha and TCR beta cDNA libraries, which carried sample barcodes and UMIs. TCRdb ran MiXCR on the 5' RACE reads and lists one entry per CDR3 protein. Among 470,000 or so distinct CDR3 sequences listed, approximately 20% were seen once. With regard to this clonotype: Its antigen is unidentified.

The chain links TRBV7-6 to TRBJ2-2, with no clear D. What was sequenced was PBMCs or a T cell subset sorted from them (not recorded which). The origin of this receptor is an adult woman who had mild COVID-19 (a few samples of this study predate the infection). Cell type and time point are not known. The CDR3 spells CASSAGAPPNTGELFF. Written as DNA, the CDR3 is TGTGCCAGCAGCGCCGGCGCGCCTCCGAACACCGGGGAGCTGTTTTTT.